This T cell receptor (beta chain) was identified during a study of blood T cell repertoires in COVID-19. About the research overall: PBMCs, B-cell-depleted T cells, or T cells were the source of the cDNA or gDNA that made up the material.

Germline V gives CDR1 SGHTA, CDR2 FQGNSA. Trimming shortened V by 5 bases and J by 5 bases, and 15 bases separated the two germline ends. This CDR3 has 14 amino acids. Measured with immunoSEQ multiplex PCR; TCRdb has only the in-frame clones, and not every one. This table has approximately 89,000 clones, about 81% appearing once. V is TRBV7-2 and J is TRBJ1-1, with a possible D match to TRBD1 (5 bases). This sequence was found in a human donor in a cohort sampled during active COVID-19. The sample was peripheral blood. CDR3: CASSLGQGWTEAFF. The DNA for the CDR3 is TGTGCCAGCAGCCTTGGACAAGGGTGGACTGAAGCTTTCTTT.